A selection of T cell receptor beta chains follows, all from one sample in a study of graft-versus-host responses after intestinal transplantation. Sequencing used immunoSEQ multiplex PCR; TCRdb keeps in-frame clones, though not all of them. The profile shows 85,000 to 95,000 clones, about 92% of them singletons. No antigens are known for them. The sample in question was unstimulated CD8+ T cells sorted from spleen or lymph node cells, obtained before intestinal transplant. The origin of the receptors is a human donor who received an intestinal transplant. Each CDR3 is given with its conserved first and last residue. Not every row has a clone size; where given, it reads once, few, many or a size class.

clone size: NA
J gene: TRBJ2-7
V gene: TRBV4-3
CDR3 protein: CASSQGVETGFNEQYF

clone size: NA
J gene: TRBJ2-2
V gene: TRBV5-8
CDR3 protein: CASSSEGVPRLSGELFF

clone size: NA
J gene: TRBJ2-7
V gene: TRBV29-1
CDR3 protein: CSVKTGHTYEQYF

clone size: NA
J gene: TRBJ2-2
V gene: TRBV7-9
CDR3 protein: CASSLGLAGDRTGELFF

clone size: NA
J gene: TRBJ1-1
V gene: TRBV27
CDR3 protein: CASSLKVTGEAFF

clone size: NA
J gene: TRBJ2-2
V gene: TRBV27
CDR3 protein: CASSFGVKITRSPGELFF

clone size: once
J gene: TRBJ1-1
V gene: TRBV7-9
CDR3 protein: CASSPDSEAFF

clone size: NA
J gene: TRBJ1-1
V gene: TRBV13
CDR3 protein: CASSLALNTEAFF

clone size: NA
J gene: TRBJ2-1
V gene: TRBV27
CDR3 protein: CASSQRGGLYNEQFF

clone size: once
J gene: TRBJ2-7
V gene: TRBV4-1
CDR3 protein: CASSQHGTSIYEQYF

clone size: NA
J gene: TRBJ2-7
V gene: TRBV4-3
CDR3 protein: CASSQELAGDPYEQYF

clone size: NA
J gene: TRBJ2-3
V gene: TRBV4-3
CDR3 protein: CASSQAYIPGLATDTQYF

clone size: NA
J gene: TRBJ2-2
V gene: TRBV10-3
CDR3 protein: CASRQGDGAGELFF

clone size: NA
J gene: TRBJ2-1
V gene: TRBV6-1
CDR3 protein: CASSEAPGSGSSYNEQFF

clone size: NA
J gene: TRBJ2-1
V gene: TRBV9
CDR3 protein: CASSGGSSGSYNEQFF

clone size: NA
J gene: TRBJ2-2
V gene: TRBV7-9
CDR3 protein: CASSLGQLRTGELFF

clone size: NA
J gene: TRBJ1-1
V gene: TRBV4-1
CDR3 protein: CASGTPNTEAFF

clone size: NA
J gene: TRBJ1-3
V gene: TRBV4-3
CDR3 protein: CASSPLRGNTIYF

clone size: NA
J gene: TRBJ1-2
V gene: TRBV30
CDR3 protein: CAWMRVGYTF

clone size: once
J gene: TRBJ2-4
V gene: TRBV4-3
CDR3 protein: CASSQELGLEAKNIQYF

clone size: NA
J gene: TRBJ2-3
V gene: TRBV13
CDR3 protein: CASSLERGGADTQYF

clone size: NA
J gene: TRBJ2-7
V gene: TRBV5-6
CDR3 protein: CASSLRQGATTYEQYF

clone size: NA
J gene: TRBJ1-3
V gene: TRBV4-1
CDR3 protein: CASSQDGGRAGNTIYF

clone size: NA
J gene: TRBJ2-5
V gene: TRBV11-3
CDR3 protein: CASSLVGDREEGKETQYF

clone size: NA
J gene: TRBJ2-3
V gene: TRBV7-9
CDR3 protein: CASSLPGLAGADTQYF

clone size: NA
J gene: TRBJ1-2
V gene: TRBV13
CDR3 protein: CASSGQGGGYTF

clone size: NA
J gene: TRBJ2-1
V gene: TRBV29-1
CDR3 protein: CSVDLYNEQFF

clone size: NA
J gene: TRBJ1-1
V gene: TRBV15
CDR3 protein: CATSRTDRNTEAFF

clone size: NA
J gene: TRBJ1-4
V gene: TRBV27
CDR3 protein: CASSFAPFNEKLFF

clone size: NA
J gene: TRBJ2-7
V gene: TRBV9
CDR3 protein: CASSPTSGGPYEQYF

clone size: NA
J gene: TRBJ1-2
V gene: TRBV12-5
CDR3 protein: CASARADTNYGYTF

clone size: NA
J gene: TRBJ2-7
V gene: TRBV2
CDR3 protein: CASSAVERSYEQYF

clone size: NA
J gene: TRBJ1-2
V gene: TRBV6-1
CDR3 protein: CASSELGSYGYTF

clone size: NA
J gene: TRBJ1-4
V gene: TRBV4-3
CDR3 protein: CASSLGTGGWELFF

clone size: once
J gene: TRBJ1-4
V gene: TRBV2
CDR3 protein: CASRERLNEKLFF

clone size: NA
J gene: TRBJ2-5
V gene: TRBV7-6
CDR3 protein: CASQDLGETQYF

clone size: NA
J gene: TRBJ2-1
V gene: TRBV4-3
CDR3 protein: CASSQGAGQGFVPAYNEQFF

clone size: NA
J gene: TRBJ1-2
V gene: TRBV5-6
CDR3 protein: CASSRTGTGGKDVYGYTF

clone size: NA
J gene: TRBJ1-2
V gene: TRBV29-1
CDR3 protein: CSVVDRDRRDYGYTF

clone size: NA
J gene: TRBJ2-7
V gene: TRBV27
CDR3 protein: CASSLTGGGLSSYEQYF

clone size: NA
J gene: TRBJ2-3
V gene: TRBV11-3
CDR3 protein: CASSLDGNRVADTQYF

clone size: NA
J gene: TRBJ1-2
V gene: TRBV7-9
CDR3 protein: CASSLARRFGDYGYTF

clone size: NA
J gene: TRBJ2-1
V gene: TRBV9
CDR3 protein: CASSVSGRDEQFF

clone size: NA
J gene: TRBJ1-2
V gene: TRBV7-9
CDR3 protein: CASEGANYGYTF

clone size: NA
J gene: TRBJ1-5
V gene: TRBV27
CDR3 protein: CASSSGQINQPQHF

clone size: NA
J gene: TRBJ2-3
V gene: TRBV7-2
CDR3 protein: CASSPGTGPDTQYF

clone size: few
J gene: TRBJ2-7
V gene: TRBV4-3
CDR3 protein: CASSQDHDGFSYEQYF

clone size: NA
J gene: TRBJ2-5
V gene: TRBV14
CDR3 protein: CASSAPGTGEETQYF

clone size: NA
J gene: TRBJ2-2
V gene: TRBV10-3
CDR3 protein: CAISESLGTSLNTGELFF

clone size: NA
J gene: TRBJ1-1
V gene: TRBV27
CDR3 protein: CASWRLNTEAFF